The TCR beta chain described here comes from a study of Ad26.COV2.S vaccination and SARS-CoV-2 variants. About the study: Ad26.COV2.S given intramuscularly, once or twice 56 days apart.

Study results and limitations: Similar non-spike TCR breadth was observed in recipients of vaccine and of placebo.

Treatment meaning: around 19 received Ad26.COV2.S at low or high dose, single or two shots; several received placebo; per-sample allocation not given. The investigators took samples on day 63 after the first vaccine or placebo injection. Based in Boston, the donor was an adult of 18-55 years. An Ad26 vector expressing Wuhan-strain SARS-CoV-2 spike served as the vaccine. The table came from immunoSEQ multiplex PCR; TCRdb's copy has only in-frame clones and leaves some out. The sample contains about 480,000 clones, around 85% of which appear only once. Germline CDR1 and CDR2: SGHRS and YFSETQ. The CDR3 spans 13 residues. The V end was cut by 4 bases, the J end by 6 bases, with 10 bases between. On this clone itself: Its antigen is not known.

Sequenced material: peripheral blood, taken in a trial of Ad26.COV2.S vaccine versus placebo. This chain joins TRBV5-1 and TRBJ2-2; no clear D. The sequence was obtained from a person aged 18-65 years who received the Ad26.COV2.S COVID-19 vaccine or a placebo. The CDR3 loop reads CASSRGDPGELFF. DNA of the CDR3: TGCGCCAGCAGCCGCGGTGACCCCGGGGAGCTGTTTTTT.